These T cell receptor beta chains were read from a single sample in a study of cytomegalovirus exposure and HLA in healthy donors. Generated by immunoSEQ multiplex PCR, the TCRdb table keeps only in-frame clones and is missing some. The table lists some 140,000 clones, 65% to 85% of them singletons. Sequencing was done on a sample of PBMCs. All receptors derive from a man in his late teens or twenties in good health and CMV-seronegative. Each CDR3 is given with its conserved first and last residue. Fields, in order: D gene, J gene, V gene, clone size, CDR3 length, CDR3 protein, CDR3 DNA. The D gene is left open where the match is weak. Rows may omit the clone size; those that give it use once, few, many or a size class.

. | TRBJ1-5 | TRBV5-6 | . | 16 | CASSLGTIRSNQPQHF | TGTGCCAGCAGCCTAGGGACAATTCGCAGCAATCAGCCCCAGCATTTT
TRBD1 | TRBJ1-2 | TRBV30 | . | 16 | CAWRKGGTGGTYGYTF | TGTGCCTGGAGGAAGGGAGGGACAGGGGGCACCTATGGCTACACCTTC
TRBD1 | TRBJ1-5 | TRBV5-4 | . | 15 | CASRPGTGGRQPQHF | TGTGCCAGCAGGCCCGGGACAGGGGGACGACAGCCCCAGCATTTT
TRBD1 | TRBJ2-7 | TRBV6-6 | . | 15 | CASSLDRIVSYEQYF | TGTGCCAGCAGCTTGGACAGGATCGTCTCCTACGAGCAGTACTTC
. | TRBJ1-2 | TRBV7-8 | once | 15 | CASSLIGGASYGYTF | TGTGCCAGCAGCTTAATTGGGGGCGCGAGCTATGGCTACACCTTC
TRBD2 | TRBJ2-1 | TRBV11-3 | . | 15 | CASSLGTSGLNEQFF | TGTGCCAGCAGCCTTGGGACTAGCGGGTTAAATGAGCAGTTCTTC
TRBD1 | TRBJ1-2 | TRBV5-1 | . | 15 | CASSFTGGEGNGYTF | TGCGCCAGCAGCTTTACAGGGGGCGAGGGGAATGGCTACACCTTC
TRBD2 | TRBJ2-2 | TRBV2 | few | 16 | CASSDPGGGITGELFF | TGTGCCAGCAGTGATCCCGGCGGGGGGATTACCGGGGAGCTGTTTTTT
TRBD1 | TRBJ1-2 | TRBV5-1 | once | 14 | CASSARGHGYGYTF | TGCGCCAGCAGCGCCAGGGGGCATGGCTATGGCTACACCTTC
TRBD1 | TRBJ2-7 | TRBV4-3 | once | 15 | CASSLARDRGYEQYF | TGCGCCAGCAGCCTTGCCCGGGACAGGGGCTACGAGCAGTACTTC
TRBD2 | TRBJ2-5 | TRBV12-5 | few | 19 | CASGLVLLEDGGTQETQYF | TGTGCTAGTGGTTTGGTACTTCTGGAGGACGGGGGGACCCAAGAGACCCAGTACTTC
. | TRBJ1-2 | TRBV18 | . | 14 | CASSPSSENYGYTF | TGTGCCAGCTCACCGAGCTCCGAGAACTATGGCTACACCTTC
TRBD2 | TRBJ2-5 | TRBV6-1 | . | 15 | CASSDPSGGRRTQYF | TGTGCCAGCAGTGATCCCAGCGGGGGGCGCCGGACCCAGTACTTC